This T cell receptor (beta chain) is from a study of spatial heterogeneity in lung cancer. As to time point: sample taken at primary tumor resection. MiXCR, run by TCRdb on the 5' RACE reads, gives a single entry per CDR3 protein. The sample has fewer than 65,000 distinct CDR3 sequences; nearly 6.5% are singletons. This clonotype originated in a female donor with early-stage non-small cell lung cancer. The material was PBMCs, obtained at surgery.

CDR3 nucleotide sequence: TGTGCCAGCAGTCGCGGACTAGCGGGAGGTACCGGGACCGGGGAGCTGTTTTTT. Its protein is CASSRGLAGGTGTGELFF. The chain links TRBV7-7 to TRBJ2-2, with TRBD2 matching 14 bases. The CDR3 runs 18 residues. The J segment lost 5 bases and the V segment lost 6 bases, leaving 11 bases of the junction unmatched. Germline-derived CDR1 and CDR2 are SSHAT and FNYEAQ (reference sequence).